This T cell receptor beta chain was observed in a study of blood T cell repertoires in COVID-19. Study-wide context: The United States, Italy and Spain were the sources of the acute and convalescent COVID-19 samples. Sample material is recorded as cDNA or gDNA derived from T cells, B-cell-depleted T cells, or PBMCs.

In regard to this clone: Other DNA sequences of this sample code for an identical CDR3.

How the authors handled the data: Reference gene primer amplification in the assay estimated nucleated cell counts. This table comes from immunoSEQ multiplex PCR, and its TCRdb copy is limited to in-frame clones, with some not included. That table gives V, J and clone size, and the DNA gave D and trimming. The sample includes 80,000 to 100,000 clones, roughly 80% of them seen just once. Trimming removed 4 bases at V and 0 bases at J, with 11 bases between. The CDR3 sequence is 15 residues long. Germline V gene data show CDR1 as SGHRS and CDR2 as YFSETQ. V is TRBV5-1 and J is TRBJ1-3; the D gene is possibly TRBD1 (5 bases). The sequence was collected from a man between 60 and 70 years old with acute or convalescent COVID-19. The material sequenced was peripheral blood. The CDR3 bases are TGCGCCAGCAGCCTGGAAGGGGCCTCTGGAAACACCATATATTTT. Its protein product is CASSLEGASGNTIYF.